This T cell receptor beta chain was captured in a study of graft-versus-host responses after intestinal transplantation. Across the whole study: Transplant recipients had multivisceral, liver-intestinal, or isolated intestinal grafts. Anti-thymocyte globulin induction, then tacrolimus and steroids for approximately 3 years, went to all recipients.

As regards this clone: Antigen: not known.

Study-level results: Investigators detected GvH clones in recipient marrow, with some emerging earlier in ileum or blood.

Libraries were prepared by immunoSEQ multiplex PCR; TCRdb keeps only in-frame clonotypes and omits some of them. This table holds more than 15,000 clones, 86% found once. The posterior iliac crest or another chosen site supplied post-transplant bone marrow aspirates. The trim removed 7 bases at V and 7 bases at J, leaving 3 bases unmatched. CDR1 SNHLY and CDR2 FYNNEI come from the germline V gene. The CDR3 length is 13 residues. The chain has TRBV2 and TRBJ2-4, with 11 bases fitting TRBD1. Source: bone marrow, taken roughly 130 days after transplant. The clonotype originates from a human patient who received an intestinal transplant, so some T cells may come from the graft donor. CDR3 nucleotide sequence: TGTGCCAGCACTCGGACAGGGGGCAACATTCAGTACTTC. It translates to CASTRTGGNIQYF.